The 4 T cell receptor beta chains reported below all come from one sample, sequenced in a study of blood T cell repertoires in COVID-19. Sequencing was performed with immunoSEQ multiplex PCR; in TCRdb, only in-frame clones are kept and a portion is missing. The profile shows about 240,000 clones, about nine tenths of them singletons. Specimen: peripheral blood. These receptors came from a man aged 25-45 years with COVID-19, enrolled during active disease.

The chain recombines TRBV7-9 with TRBJ1-3; D is possibly TRBD1 (6 bases). The germline V and J ends were trimmed by 5 bases and 1 base, with 12 bases remaining between them. CDR3 size: 15 residues. Germline V gives CDR1 SEHNR, CDR2 FQNEAQ (reference sequence). The CDR3 loop reads CASSTLGQSGNTIYF. The DNA of the CDR3 is TGTGCCAGCAGCACCCTGGGACAATCTGGAAACACCATATATTTT.

There are a few counts of this clone. J is TRBJ1-5 and V is TRBV5-3; unclear D gene. TRBV5-3 is placed among ORFs of uncertain function. Trimming left V 4 bases short and J 4 bases short, with 18 bases between. The CDR3 loop spans 16 amino acids. The CDR3 here is CARSPRRSGWNQPQHF. The CDR3 DNA follows: TGTGCCAGAAGCCCCCGGCGGTCGGGGTGGAATCAGCCCCAGCATTTT.

About this clone itself: One end of the junction fails to match germline, which may point to a read error. The gene calls are TRBV5-1 and TRBJ2-6, with TRBD2 identical over 11 bases. The V gene's germline CDR1 is SGHRS and CDR2 YFSETQ. The CDR3 consists of 22 residues. The CDR3 DNA reads as TGCGCCAGCAGCTTGCCTCCCAGGGGGTCGACTAGCGGGGAGTCTGAGGCCAACGTCCTGACTTTC. Translating it yields CASSLPPRGSTSGESEANVLTF.

The rearrangement uses TRBV5-1 and TRBJ2-7; D gene unclear. The CDR3 runs 13 residues. CDR1 and CDR2 from the germline V gene are SGHRS and YFSETQ. The ends were cut back, 4 bases at V and 3 bases at J, with 11 bases in the middle. The CDR3, as DNA: TGCGCCAGCAGCAAGGAAACTATCTACGAGCAGTACTTC. Its translation is CASSKETIYEQYF.